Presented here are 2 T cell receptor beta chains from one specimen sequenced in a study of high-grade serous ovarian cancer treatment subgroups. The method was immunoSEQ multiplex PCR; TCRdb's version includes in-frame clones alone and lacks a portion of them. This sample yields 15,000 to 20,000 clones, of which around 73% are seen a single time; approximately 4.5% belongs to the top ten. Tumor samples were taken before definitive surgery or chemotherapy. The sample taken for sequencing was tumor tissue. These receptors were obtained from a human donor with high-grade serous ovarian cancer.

The CDR3 DNA is TGTGCCAGCAGCTTAGACGGGGCTCAGCCCCAGCATTTT. As protein: CASSLDGAQPQHF. This chain connects TRBV7-2 to TRBJ1-5; D may be TRBD1 (5 bases). V was shortened by 1 base and J by 6 bases, with 7 bases between the two germline ends. The CDR3 contains 13 residues. The germline V gene encodes CDR1 SGHTA and CDR2 FQGNSA.

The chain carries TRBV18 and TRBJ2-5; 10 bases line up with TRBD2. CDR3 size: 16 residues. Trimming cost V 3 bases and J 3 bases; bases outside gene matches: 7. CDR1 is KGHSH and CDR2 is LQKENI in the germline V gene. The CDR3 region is CASSPFWTSGKETQYF. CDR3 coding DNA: TGTGCCAGCTCACCTTTTTGGACTAGCGGCAAAGAGACCCAGTACTTC.